These 24 T cell receptor beta chains were sequenced from one sample in a study of CD8+CD57+ T cells in acquired aplastic anemia. Genomic DNA was employed as the template in profiling TCR beta VDJ and CDR3. MiXCR, run by TCRdb on the reads, gives a single entry per CDR3 protein. Of approximately 200,000 distinct CDR3 sequences in the sample, roughly 64% were seen once. Material for sequencing was sorted CD4+, CD8+, or CD8+CD57+ T cells (not recorded which) from PBMCs. These receptors came from a human donor with severe aplastic anemia or a healthy control (not recorded which).

To note about this clonotype: A much bigger clone sits one base away, suggesting this may be a read error. V usage is TRBV6-1 and J usage is TRBJ2-7; D perhaps matches TRBD1 (6 bases). The V end lost 3 bases, the J end lost 4 bases, and 13 bases lay between the germline ends. The CDR3 consists of 14 residues. Germline V lookup: CDR1 MNHNS, CDR2 SASEGT. The CDR3 DNA reads TGTGCCAGCAGTGACCACTGGACAGTGTACGAGCAGTACTTC. Translating it yields CASSDHWTVYEQYF.

The V gene is TRBV5-1, the J gene TRBJ1-1; D ambiguous. Trimming took off 4 bases at V and 11 bases at J, with 12 bases between the two ends. The CDR3 is 11 residues long. Germline loops: CDR1 SGHRS, CDR2 YFSETQ. The CDR3 spells CASSPGLDAFF. CDR3 DNA sequence: TGCGCCAGCAGCCCGGGCCTCGATGCTTTCTTT.

V and J are TRBV12-3 or TRBV12-4 and TRBJ2-3; 7 bases line up with TRBD2. The CDR3 is 13 residues long. The CDR3 DNA reads TGTGCTAGTGGGGGGGGGGTCACAGATACGCAGTATTTT. It is translated as CASGGGVTDTQYF.

This clonotype was picked up many times. This rearrangement joins TRBV5-8 to TRBJ2-7; D remains unclear. The CDR3 length is 11 residues. In germline, CDR1 is SGHTS, CDR2 YDEGEE. V was pared by 1 base and J by 6 bases, with 5 bases between. The CDR3 loop reads CASSLFGEQYF. DNA for the CDR3: TGTGCCAGCAGCTTGTTTGGCGAGCAGTACTTC.

This chain joins TRBV24-1 and TRBJ2-3; 10 bases align to TRBD1. Germline V CDR1 and CDR2: KGHDR, SFDVKD. CDR3 length: 18 amino acids. J lost 3 bases, V lost 1 base, and 9 bases had no gene match. This CDR3 is CATSDFPRDRGGTDTQYF. In DNA, the CDR3 is TGTGCCACCAGTGATTTTCCAAGGGACAGGGGTGGGACAGATACGCAGTATTTT.

In its sample, this clonotype ranks as medium-sized (0.01 to 0.1%). This chain links TRBV20-1 with TRBJ2-1, with D unclear. This CDR3 comprises 12 residues. V dropped 2 bases and J dropped 5 bases, with 7 bases sitting between them. The germline gives CDR1 DFQATT, CDR2 SNEGSKA (reference sequence). CDR3 bases: TGCAGTGCTAGAATCCAGGACAATGAGCAGTTCTTC. Its translation: CSARIQDNEQFF.

The chain is built from TRBV5-1 and TRBJ2-3; no reliable D call. CDR1 and CDR2 from the germline V gene are SGHRS and YFSETQ. The CDR3 is 13 residues long. V was cut by 6 bases and J by 2 bases, with 10 bases left in between. CDR3 nucleotide sequence: TGCGCCAGCAATTTGCTAATCACAGATACGCAGTATTTT. Translated, it gives CASNLLITDTQYF.

The CDR3 spells CASSLAYSPLHF. The CDR3 coding sequence is TGTGCCAGCAGTTTAGCATATTCACCCCTCCACTTT. The chain employs TRBV12-3 or TRBV12-4 and TRBJ1-6; D not resolved. The CDR3 consists of 12 residues. Trimming removed 0 bases from V and 8 bases from J, with 2 bases in between.

About this clonotype: This likely comes from a read error, as the CDR3 has no conserved phenylalanine or tryptophan at its end. The V gene is TRBV7-6, the J gene TRBJ1-5; possible D gene TRBD1, 5 bases. The germline gives CDR1 SGHVS, CDR2 FNYEAQ. The CDR3 has 16 residues. Trimming stripped 1 base from V and 2 bases from J, with 12 bases between. The CDR3 reads CASSLGVPGGNQPQHS. The DNA for the CDR3 is TGTGCCAGCAGCTTAGGTGTCCCGGGGGGCAATCAGCCCCAGCATTCT.

Only one count was recorded for this clonotype. The chain has TRBV29-1 and TRBJ1-2, with no clear D. Trimming took off 4 bases at V and 4 bases at J, with 13 bases between the two ends. The germline V gene encodes CDR1 SQVTM and CDR2 ANQGSEA. The CDR3 runs to 13 residues. In nucleotides, the CDR3 is TGCAGCGTTGTCGGAGATCTACTCTATGGCTACACCTTC. It codes for CSVVGDLLYGYTF.

There are many counts of this clonotype. V and J are TRBV4-1 and TRBJ1-5; no reliable D call. The germline V and J ends were trimmed by 0 bases and 0 bases, with 6 bases remaining between them. CDR3 length: 15 residues. CDR1 and CDR2 (germline): MGHRA, YSYEKL. The CDR3 loop reads CASSQEPYSNQPQHF. The CDR3 bases are TGCGCCAGCAGCCAAGAACCCTATAGCAATCAGCCCCAGCATTTT.

The gene calls are TRBV7-8 and TRBJ2-7, with D perhaps matching TRBD1 (5 bases). This CDR3 spans 11 amino acids. Germline-derived CDR1 and CDR2 are SGHVS and FQNEAQ. V shed 2 bases and J shed 11 bases, with 10 bases lying between them. CDR3 residues: CASSLQGTKYF. Written as DNA, the CDR3 is TGTGCCAGCAGCTTACAGGGTACGAAGTACTTC.

CDR3 loop: CASSANREMDEQFF. DNA for the CDR3: TGTGCCAGTAGTGCCAACAGGGAGATGGATGAGCAGTTCTTC. V gene TRBV19 combines with J gene TRBJ2-1, with a possible D match to TRBD1 (6 bases). This CDR3 spans 14 amino acids. Looked up from germline, CDR1 is LNHDA and CDR2 is SQIVND (reference sequence). V shed 5 bases and J shed 8 bases, with 16 bases lying between them.

The gene calls are TRBV2 and TRBJ2-7, with 9 bases fitting TRBD1. The V and J ends lost 5 bases and 4 bases, in that order; junction bases with no gene match: 9. Germline loops: CDR1 SNHLY, CDR2 FYNNEI. This CDR3 is built from 15 residues. The CDR3 sequence is CASSSNRGLSYEQYF. The CDR3 nucleotides read TGTGCCAGCAGTTCCAACAGGGGGCTGTCGTACGAGCAGTACTTC.

The chain has TRBV10-3 and TRBJ2-7, with 9 bases matching TRBD1. CDR3 length equals 12 residues. Germline CDR1 is ENHRY and CDR2 is SYGVKD. J was trimmed by 5 bases and V by 11 bases; bases with no gene match: 7. In DNA, the CDR3 is TGTGCCTTGAGGACAGGGGAGGACGAGCAGTACTTC. Amino acids: CALRTGEDEQYF.

At least ten counts were recorded for this clonotype. This chain links TRBV5-1 with TRBJ2-2; D may match TRBD1 or TRBD2 (5 bases each). The V gene's germline CDR1 is SGHRS and CDR2 YFSETQ. V lost 1 base and J 0 bases, leaving 13 bases between the germline ends. CDR3 size: 17 residues. The CDR3 sequence: CASSLPTDGANTGELFF. The CDR3 DNA is TGCGCCAGCAGCTTGCCGACAGACGGGGCGAACACCGGGGAGCTGTTTTTT.

The chain joins TRBV9 to TRBJ2-7; the D gene is possibly TRBD1 (6 bases). V lost 3 bases, J lost 2 bases, and 12 bases lay in between. CDR3 length equals 14 residues. From germline, CDR1 is SGDLS and CDR2 YYNGEE. CDR3 amino acids: CASSGWTVAYEQYF. CDR3 nucleotide sequence: TGTGCCAGCAGCGGATGGACAGTTGCCTACGAGCAGTACTTC.

In its sample, this clonotype was seen many times. The rearrangement uses TRBV9 and TRBJ2-5, with D perhaps TRBD1 (6 bases). Deletions cut 4 bases from V and 1 base from J, with 20 bases between. Germline lookup yields CDR1 SGDLS and CDR2 YYNGEE. The CDR3 loop spans 17 amino acids. Written as DNA, the CDR3 is TGTGCCAGCAGCCCATCCGGGGACATTGGAACCCAAGAGACCCAGTACTTC. This codes for CASSPSGDIGTQETQYF.

The V call is TRBV20-1, the J call TRBJ1-6; D unresolved. The CDR3 covers 15 residues. Trimming took 5 bases from V and 10 from J, leaving 21 bases between them. CDR1 and CDR2 from the germline V gene are DFQATT and SNEGSKA (reference sequence). DNA of the CDR3: TGCAGTGCTGCATCTTCTCCCGGCCTGCTCTCACCCCTCCACTTT. This gives the protein CSAASSPGLLSPLHF.

The rearrangement uses TRBV20-1 and TRBJ1-2, with D possibly being TRBD1 (6 bases). CDR1 and CDR2 (germline): DFQATT, SNEGSKA (reference sequence). Trimming left V 4 bases short and J 0 bases short, with 15 bases between. CDR3 length equals 15 residues. The CDR3 spells CSAIPTGPTNYGYTF. The CDR3 DNA is TGCAGTGCTATCCCGACAGGCCCGACTAACTATGGCTACACCTTC.

The chain couples TRBV15 to TRBJ2-7; D is possibly TRBD1 (7 bases). V dropped 5 bases and J dropped 6 bases, with 14 bases sitting between them. This CDR3 is 13 amino acids long. Germline V gives CDR1 LNHNV, CDR2 YYDKDF (reference sequence). Here the CDR3 reads CATSVHRGLEQYF. CDR3 in DNA: TGTGCCACCAGCGTCCACAGGGGACTCGAGCAGTACTTC. The full variable domain, in which reference TRBV15 and TRBJ2-7 provide the parts outside the CDR3, is DAMVIQNPRYQVTQFGKPVTLSCSQTLNHNVMYWYQQKSSQAPKLLFHYYDKDFNNEADTPDNFQSRRPNTSFCFLDIRSPGLGDTAMYLCATSVHRGLEQYFGPGTRLTVT.

V and J are TRBV28 and TRBJ1-4; D call uncertain. Germline CDR1 and CDR2: MDHEN and SYDVKM. CDR3 length: 14 residues. V lost 7 bases to trimming and J lost 4 bases, with 13 bases between them. Written as DNA, the CDR3 is TGTGCCAGCAAAATTGAGAGATTTAATGAAAAACTGTTTTTT. Encoded protein: CASKIERFNEKLFF.

The rearrangement joins TRBV7-9 to TRBJ1-6, with 9 nucleotides matching TRBD1. With V trimmed by 1 base and J by 13 bases, 5 bases remained unmatched. The CDR3 runs to 14 residues. The V gene's germline CDR1 is SEHNR and CDR2 FQNEAQ (reference sequence). The CDR3 DNA reads TGTGCCAGCAGCTTAGAGGGACAGGGTACCCCCCTCCACTTT. As protein: CASSLEGQGTPLHF.

V and J are TRBV2 and TRBJ1-4; maybe TRBD1 (5 bases). The CDR3 totals 17 residues. Germline CDR1 reads SNHLY; CDR2 reads FYNNEI. The ends were cut back, 5 bases at V and 0 bases at J, with 16 bases in the middle. CDR3: CASSPGPVVSTNEKLFF. Written as DNA, the CDR3 is TGTGCCAGCAGTCCGGGACCGGTCGTGTCAACTAATGAAAAACTGTTTTTT. Combining the CDR3 with reference TRBV2 and TRBJ1-4 gives the whole variable domain EPEVTQTPSHQVTQMGQEVILRCVPISNHLYFYWYRQILGQKVEFLVSFYNNEISEKSEIFDDQFSVERPDGSNFTLKIRSTKLEDSAMYFCASSPGPVVSTNEKLFFGSGTQLSVL.